This T cell receptor beta chain derives from a study of shared clonotypes between healthy human individuals. TCRdb keeps only in-frame clones here, not all; method: immunoSEQ multiplex PCR. The sample gives approximately 640,000 clones, roughly 78% of which show up once; about 1.8% is in the top ten. The V end lost 0 bases, the J end lost 1 base, and 6 bases lay between the germline ends. Germline CDR1 and CDR2: WNHNN and SYGVQD (reference sequence). The CDR3 runs to 14 residues. This clone has at least ten counts. The sequence derives from a woman in her twenties or thirties in good health. The sample comprised memory CD4+ T cells sorted from blood. Stated subset: CD45RA-negative fraction. The chain joins TRBV10-1 to TRBJ1-1; D gene uncertain. The CDR3: CASSESFSNTEAFF. The CDR3 DNA follows: TGCGCCAGCAGTGAGTCGTTCTCGAACACTGAAGCTTTCTTT.